Listed here are 7 T cell receptor beta chains from one sample, sequenced in a study of blood T cell repertoires in COVID-19. Data came from immunoSEQ multiplex PCR; TCRdb stores just in-frame clones and leaves some out. Of a few hundred thousand clones in the sample, approximately 86% were seen once. Sequencing input: peripheral blood. All receptors derive from a man aged 35 to 55 who had recovered from COVID-19.

The V and J genes are TRBV12-3 or TRBV12-4 and TRBJ2-4, with 8 nucleotides matching TRBD1. This CDR3 has 13 amino acids. The junction had 2 bases not matched to a gene; V was cut back by 1 base and J by 9 bases. The CDR3 DNA sequence: TGTGCCAGCAGTTTAGGGACAGGGAGCATTCAGTACTTC. This codes for CASSLGTGSIQYF.

With regard to this clone: The sample carries other DNA sequences with the same CDR3. The chain is built from TRBV9 and TRBJ2-3, with D unclear. Trimming left V 2 bases short and J 5 bases short, with 3 bases between. Germline V gene data show CDR1 as SGDLS and CDR2 as YYNGEE. There are 11 residues in the CDR3. CDR3 in DNA: TGTGCCAGCAGCGTTCTAGATACGCAGTATTTT. Protein product: CASSVLDTQYF.

The rearrangement joins TRBV7-9 to TRBJ1-2, with D maybe TRBD1 (5 bases). This CDR3 is 13 amino acids long. The V gene lost 8 bases and the J gene lost 2 bases, with 12 bases spanning the gap. From germline, CDR1 is SEHNR and CDR2 FQNEAQ (reference sequence). The CDR3 nucleotides read TGTGCCAGCGCAGGGTCAAGGAACTATGGCTACACCTTC. Residues: CASAGSRNYGYTF.

V and J are TRBV5-6 and TRBJ2-1, with a weak D call TRBD2 (6 bases). Germline loops: CDR1 SGHDT, CDR2 YYEEEE. Between the trimmed V and J ends, which lost 3 bases and 13 bases, there was a span of 11 bases. CDR3 size: 11 residues. Here the CDR3 reads CASSSKLAQFF. The DNA of the CDR3 is TGTGCCAGCAGCTCGAAACTAGCCCAGTTCTTC.

This clone appeared once. V and J are TRBV27 and TRBJ2-7, with a weak D call TRBD2 (5 bases). Germline CDR1 is MNHEY and CDR2 is SMNVEV (reference sequence). This CDR3 has 16 residues. V lost 0 bases and J lost 2, with 14 bases in between. The CDR3 loop reads CASSLSFGKRAYEQYF. The CDR3 region has the DNA TGTGCCAGCAGTTTATCCTTCGGCAAGAGGGCCTACGAGCAGTACTTC.

This clone appeared once. J is TRBJ1-1 and V is TRBV21-1. TRBV21-1 is a known pseudogene. The CDR3 extends over 18 amino acids. CDR3 residues: CASSKDDLRVEGDTEAFF. For the CDR3, the DNA is TGTGCCAGCAGCAAAGACGACCTGAGGGTGGAGGGAGACACTGAAGCTTTCTTT.

The chain uses TRBV7-9 and TRBJ2-7, with D possibly TRBD1 on 6 matching bases. The V end was cut by 5 bases, the J end by 3 bases, with 14 bases between. This CDR3 spans 14 amino acids. Germline V gene lookup returns CDR1 SEHNR and CDR2 FQNEAQ (reference sequence). The CDR3 DNA is TGTGCCAGCAGCCCCCTTCGGACAGTCTACGAGCAGTACTTC. It yields the protein CASSPLRTVYEQYF.